This T cell receptor beta chain was captured in a study of beta chain features in type 1 diabetes. General observations from the study: Shortening that was moderate but significant affected the TCRB CDR3s of Type 1 diabetes patients in all four CD4+ subsets.

This CDR3 is 14 amino acids long. The V segment lost 4 bases and the J segment 8 bases; nucleotides outside the gene matches: 10. Germline V lookup: CDR1 GTSNPN, CDR2 SVGIG (reference sequence). Every isolated RNA sample was fully reverse transcribed, so sequencing captured expressed TCRB transcripts. An average roughly 3.3 million reads came from naive, central memory and regulatory T cell samples. Some clones are missing from TCRdb's copy, which holds only in-frame ones; the method was immunoSEQ multiplex PCR. There are some 640,000 clones in the sample; about 14% occur only once, and just under 0.04% lies in the top ten. Staining for CD45RO/CCR7/CD25/CD127/CD95/CD27 allowed sorting of CD4+ naive, central memory, regulatory and stem cell-like memory cells. Regarding this clone: The antigen is unknown.

The TCR sequence derives from a man younger than 35 with type 1 diabetes. The V gene is TRBV30, the J gene TRBJ1-1; 10 nucleotides agree with TRBD1. Sequencing was carried out using naive CD4+ T cells from blood. CDR3 sequence (DNA): TGTGCCTGGATTCTTAAACCGGGACAGGGGGAAGCTTTCTTT. It is translated as CAWILKPGQGEAFF.